A selection of T cell receptor beta chains follows, all from one sample in a study of cytomegalovirus exposure and HLA in healthy donors. Sequencing used immunoSEQ multiplex PCR; TCRdb keeps in-frame clones, though not all of them. The sample consists of 140,000 to 150,000 clones, about two thirds of them appearing once. Sequenced material: PBMCs. The receptors here all came from a man aged 55 to 70 in good health and CMV-seronegative. The CDR3 runs from the conserved cysteine through the conserved F or W. Fields, in order: V gene, clone size, J gene, D gene, CDR3 DNA, CDR3 protein. The D gene is left open where the match is weak. Clone size is shown for a subset of rows, as once, few, many or a class of expanded clone.

TRBV5-5,.,TRBJ2-7,TRBD2,TGTGCCAGCAGCCCAACTAGCGGGGGCTCCTACGAGCAGTACTTC,CASSPTSGGSYEQYF
TRBV5-1,.,TRBJ2-1,.,TGCGCCAGCAGCTTTGGGCTTGACAATGAGCAGTTCTTC,CASSFGLDNEQFF
TRBV5-1,.,TRBJ1-6,.,TGCGCCAGCAGCTTGGCCGGGGATTCACCCCTCCACTTT,CASSLAGDSPLHF
TRBV29-1,.,TRBJ1-1,TRBD1,TGCAGCGTTGAACAGGGGGCGGGCACTGAAGCTTTCTTT,CSVEQGAGTEAFF
TRBV11-2,few,TRBJ1-4,.,TGTGCCAGCAGCTTGCAGGGGCAGGGTGAAAAACTGTTTTTT,CASSLQGQGEKLFF
TRBV21-1,once,TRBJ2-7,.,TGTGCCAGCACTAGAGGGGGCAGATCTTACGAGCAGTACTTC,CASTRGGRSYEQYF
TRBV28,few,TRBJ2-7,TRBD2,TGTGCCAGCAGTGTAATCGGGCGGGGGAAAACCTACGAGCAGTACTTC,CASSVIGRGKTYEQYF
TRBV6-1,.,TRBJ1-6,.,TGTGCCAGCAGTGAAGTTGGGAGGGGTTCCTATAATTCACCCCTCCACTTT,CASSEVGRGSYNSPLHF
TRBV18,.,TRBJ2-6,TRBD2,TGTGCCAGCTCACCCAATAGACTAGCGGGAGAAGGGGCTGGGGCCAACGTCCTGACTTTC,CASSPNRLAGEGAGANVLTF
TRBV9,.,TRBJ1-3,.,TGTGCCAGCAGCCTTACCTCTGGCTTCTCTGGAAACACCATATATTTT,CASSLTSGFSGNTIYF
TRBV5-1,.,TRBJ1-1,TRBD1,TGCGCCAGCAGCTTGTACCCAGGGGGCACTGAAGCTTTCTTT,CASSLYPGGTEAFF
TRBV7-3,.,TRBJ2-2,TRBD2,TGTGCCAGCAGCTTAACGGCTAGCGGGAGAACCGGGGAGCTGTTTTTT,CASSLTASGRTGELFF
TRBV6-1,.,TRBJ1-2,.,TGTGCCAGCAGTGAAAAGTCGGGGGGCCTCCTTGGCTACACCTTC,CASSEKSGGLLGYTF
TRBV5-5,.,TRBJ2-2,TRBD2,TGTGCCAGCAGCATCGGACTAGCGGGAGGGAACACCGGGGAGCTGTTTTTT,CASSIGLAGGNTGELFF
TRBV7-2,.,TRBJ2-5,TRBD1,TGTGCCAGCAGCCCAGGGGGACGGACACTACGAGAGCAGTACTTC,CASSPGGRTLREQYF
TRBV25-1,.,TRBJ1-2,.,TGTGCCAGCAGTGAATCTCACAGCTATGGCTACACCTTC,CASSESHSYGYTF
TRBV30,.,TRBJ1-1,.,TGTGCCTGGATTTGGACAGCGGGGGGAGGGAACACTGAAGCTTTCTTT,CAWIWTAGGGNTEAFF
TRBV5-4,.,TRBJ2-7,.,TGTGCCAGCAGGGTGGAGATCGGCTCCTACGAGCAGTACTTC,CASRVEIGSYEQYF
TRBV28,.,TRBJ1-6,.,TGTGCCAGCAGGACCGCAGGGAACAATTCACCCCTCCACTTT,CASRTAGNNSPLHF
TRBV28,.,TRBJ2-7,TRBD2,TGTGCCAGCAGTGCTACGTTAGCGGGAGTTCTAAACGAGCAGTACTTC,CASSATLAGVLNEQYF
TRBV19,.,TRBJ2-3,.,TGTGCCAGTAGTGTTCCAGACACCACAGATACGCAGTATTTT,CASSVPDTTDTQYF
TRBV27,.,TRBJ2-2,.,TGTGCCAACCCGAAAACGTCAGGGGACACCGGGGAGCTGTTTTTC,CANPKTSGDTGELFF
TRBV14,.,TRBJ1-2,.,TGTGCCAGCAGTCGGACACTGGAAGGAGTTAGCTACACCTTC,CASSRTLEGVSYTF
TRBV30,.,TRBJ2-2,TRBD2,TGTGCCTGGACGCCCAGCGGGAGGATGAACACCGGGGAGCTGTTTTTT,CAWTPSGRMNTGELFF